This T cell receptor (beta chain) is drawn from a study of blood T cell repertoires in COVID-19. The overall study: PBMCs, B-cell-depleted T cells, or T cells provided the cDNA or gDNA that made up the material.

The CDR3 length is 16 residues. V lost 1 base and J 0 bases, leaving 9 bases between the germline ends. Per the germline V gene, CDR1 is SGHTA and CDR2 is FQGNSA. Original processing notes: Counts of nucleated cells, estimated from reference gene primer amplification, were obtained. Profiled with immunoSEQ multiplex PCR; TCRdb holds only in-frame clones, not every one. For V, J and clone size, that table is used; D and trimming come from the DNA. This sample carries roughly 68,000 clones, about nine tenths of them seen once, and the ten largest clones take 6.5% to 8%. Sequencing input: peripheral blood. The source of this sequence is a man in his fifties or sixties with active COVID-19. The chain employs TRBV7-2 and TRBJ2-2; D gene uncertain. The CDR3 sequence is CASSLVAVANTGELFF. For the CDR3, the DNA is TGTGCCAGCAGCTTAGTAGCTGTCGCGAACACCGGGGAGCTGTTTTTT. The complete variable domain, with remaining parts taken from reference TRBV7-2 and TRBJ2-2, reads GAGVSQSPSNKVTEKGKDVELRCDPISGHTALYWYRQSLGQGLEFLIYFQGNSAPDKSGLPSDRFSAERTGGSVSTLTIQRTQQEDSAVYLCASSLVAVANTGELFFGEGSRLTVL.